One sample yielded the 9 T cell receptor beta chains listed below, sequenced in a study of technical replicates of blood from several donors (dated by TCRdb to about 2017). Receptors were amplified or captured by the immunoSEQ multiplex PCR assay. The table was pulled from immuneACCESS by TCRdb, which kept in-frame rearrangements only. Such tables lose some clones; where checked, under half of the loss comes from unresolved V genes, and the rest has no known cause. This sample is represented by approximately 82,000 clones; over 95% of them were singletons. The ten largest clones capture 0.3% to 0.45% of the sample. Sequencing was performed on T cells isolated from PBMCs. The receptors were sampled from a human donor in good health.

The chain links TRBV7-6 to TRBJ1-5; 8 bases map to TRBD1. This CDR3 contains 15 residues. V trimming: 5 bases; J trimming: 1 base; junction bases outside the gene matches: 4. Germline V gene lookup returns CDR1 SGHVS and CDR2 FNYEAQ. CDR3 sequence (DNA): TGTGCCAGCAGCGACCGGACAGGGAGCAATCAGCCCCAGCATTTT. Encoded protein: CASSDRTGSNQPQHF.

This chain links TRBV19 with TRBJ2-7, with TRBD2 as a possible D gene (6 bases). There are 13 residues in the CDR3. CDR1 LNHDA and CDR2 SQIVND come from the germline V gene (reference sequence). Trimming pared 8 bases from V and 4 bases from J, leaving 15 bases between. The CDR3 DNA sequence: TGTGCCAGTTCGGGACTTGTCTATTACGAGCAGTACTTC. This codes for CASSGLVYYEQYF. The variable domain in full, with the rest retrieved from reference TRBV19 and TRBJ2-7, is DGGITQSPKYLFRKEGQNVTLSCEQNLNHDAMYWYRQDPGQGLRLIYYSQIVNDFQKGDIAEGYSVSREKKESFPLTVTSAQKNPTAFYLCASSGLVYYEQYFGPGTRLTVT.

The chain employs TRBV7-9 and TRBJ1-4, with TRBD1 matching over 11 bases. Germline V CDR1 and CDR2: SEHNR, FQNEAQ (reference sequence). Trimming took 1 base from V and 8 from J; bases not matched to a gene: 0. The CDR3 extends over 14 amino acids. The CDR3 sequence: CASSLGTGGEKLFF. The DNA for the CDR3 is TGTGCCAGCAGCTTAGGGACAGGGGGCGAAAAACTGTTTTTT.

The V and J genes are TRBV9 and TRBJ2-7; D possibly corresponds to TRBD2 (6 bases). CDR1 SGDLS and CDR2 YYNGEE come from the germline V gene. The CDR3 covers 14 residues. Trimming took 4 bases from V and 4 from J, leaving 15 bases between them. The CDR3 bases are TGTGCCAGCAGCCCCGGCGGGGAAACGTACGAGCAGTACTTC. Translating it yields CASSPGGETYEQYF. Complete variable domain (other parts from reference TRBV9 and TRBJ2-7): DSGVTQTPKHLITATGQRVTLRCSPRSGDLSVYWYQQSLDQGLQFLIQYYNGEERAKGNILERFSAQQFPDLHSELNLSSLELGDSALYFCASSPGGETYEQYFGPGTRLTVT.

This sequence joins TRBV9 and TRBJ1-4, with D maybe TRBD1 (6 bases). Germline V CDR1 and CDR2: SGDLS, YYNGEE. The CDR3 covers 14 residues. V lost 2 bases and J lost 7, with 12 bases in between. This chain's CDR3 is CASSVHGGGEKLFF. CDR3 sequence (DNA): TGTGCCAGCAGCGTCCATGGGGGCGGTGAAAAACTGTTTTTT.

V usage is TRBV4-2 and J usage is TRBJ1-2, with D hard to call. V was cut by 1 base and J by 2 bases, with 8 bases left in between. The CDR3 loop spans 14 amino acids. Germline V lookup: CDR1 LGHNA, CDR2 YNFKEQ. As DNA, the CDR3 is TGTGCCAGCAGCCAAGTAGAGGGAAACTATGGCTACACCTTC. Translated, it gives CASSQVEGNYGYTF.

The rearrangement uses TRBV5-1 and TRBJ1-3, with D perhaps matching TRBD1 (6 bases). CDR1 is SGHRS, CDR2 YFSETQ, per germline. With 4 bases removed from V and 0 bases from J, the gap between germline ends came to 14 bases. The length of the CDR3 is 16 residues. CDR3 protein: CASSPTTGLSGNTIYF. The CDR3 coding sequence is TGCGCCAGCAGCCCAACGACAGGACTCTCTGGAAACACCATATATTTT.

The genes are TRBV6-6 and TRBJ1-4; D may be TRBD1 (5 bases). CDR1 is MNHNY, CDR2 SVGAGI, per germline (reference sequence). The V gene lost 4 bases and the J gene lost 8 bases, with 17 bases spanning the gap. The CDR3 runs 15 residues. CDR3 DNA: TGTGCCAGCAGTTCCACCGACAGATTAGGGGAAAAACTGTTTTTT. This sequence encodes CASSSTDRLGEKLFF.

The V and J genes are TRBV27 and TRBJ2-1; 8 bases match TRBD2. The CDR3 has 15 residues. V shed 11 bases and J 3 bases; nucleotides not matched to a gene: 12. Germline V gives CDR1 MNHEY, CDR2 SMNVEV (reference sequence). The CDR3: CAAGRPLADYNEQFF. The DNA of the CDR3 is TGTGCCGCTGGACGCCCACTAGCGGACTACAATGAGCAGTTCTTC.